This T cell receptor beta chain was found in a study of blood T cell repertoires in COVID-19. Turning to the study itself: There were acute and convalescent COVID-19 samples, and they came from the United States, Italy and Spain. Sample material is recorded as cDNA or gDNA derived from T cells, B-cell-depleted T cells, or PBMCs.

Under the authors' procedure: Amplification of reference gene primers was used by the study to estimate nucleated cell counts. Clones were read by immunoSEQ multiplex PCR, and TCRdb kept only the in-frame ones, dropping some. D and trimming were read from the DNA, whereas the V and J calls and clone size are those reported in that table. The table has a few hundred thousand clones, around 87% seen once; the top ten hold roughly 2.5%. The sample consisted of peripheral blood. The TCR originated in a woman aged 50 to 60 with acute or convalescent COVID-19.

The CDR3 region is CASSESSEGDPNYGYTF. CDR3 nucleotides: TGTGCCAGCAGTGAGAGTAGTGAGGGCGATCCTAACTATGGCTACACCTTC. The chain has TRBV2 and TRBJ1-2, with unresolved D. Germline CDR1 is SNHLY and CDR2 is FYNNEI. This CDR3 is built from 17 residues. Trimming pared 3 bases from V and 0 bases from J, leaving 17 bases between.